This T cell receptor (beta chain) was retrieved from a study of T cell repertoires and HLA-DP antigens. Across the study: In vitro CD4+ alloreactivity was against HeLa-presented HLA-DP. Study-wide findings and caveats: No separate analysis of naive versus memory CD4+ cells was done. Total CD4+ responders were stimulated by HeLa antigen-presenting cells.

The method was immunoSEQ multiplex PCR; TCRdb's version includes in-frame clones alone and lacks a portion of them. The repertoire has about 73,000 clones, just under 80% of them found once; the top ten carry roughly 1.5%. A remark on this clone: The antigen is undetermined.

The ends lost 0 bases at V and 0 bases at J; junction bases unmatched: 6. Per germline, CDR1 MGHRA and CDR2 YSYEKL. The CDR3 sequence is 18 residues long. Average purity of the negatively selected CD4+ T cells was around 98%. Sequencing was done on a sample of CD4+ T cells from PBMCs. This receptor was obtained from a man aged 60 to 69 in good health and CMV-seronegative. J is TRBJ2-1 and V is TRBV4-1; 9 bases match TRBD2. CDR3 loop: CASSQEGRAGGSYNEQFF. The CDR3 nucleotides read TGCGCCAGCAGCCAAGAGGGGAGAGCGGGAGGCTCCTACAATGAGCAGTTCTTC.